This T cell receptor beta chain emerged from a study of tumor-infiltrating lymphocytes in primary liver carcinoma. Constant-region priming of about 500 ng total RNA yielded TCR beta cDNA. ARM-PCR, slightly modified, supplied the TCR beta libraries through three nested multiplex PCR rounds. Primers for the first two PCR rounds were TRBV1-TRBV30 forward primers and a C-beta reverse primer (10 cycles per round). TCRdb used MiXCR to reprocess the multiplex PCR reads, holding one entry per CDR3 protein. The sample has 330,000 or so distinct CDR3 sequences, less than 65% seen once. V gave up 6 bases and J gave up 8 bases; unmatched junction bases: 10. The CDR3 loop spans 14 amino acids. Unsorted whole blood supplied the blood RNA, and germline DNA was isolated too.

The sequence derives from a man aged 40-50 years with primary liver carcinoma and hepatitis B virus infection. Input material: peripheral blood. The chain joins TRBV12-3 or TRBV12-4 to TRBJ2-3; the match to TRBD1 covers 8 bases. The CDR3, as DNA: TGTGCCAGCAGGGAGGGGACAGGTTCTGGTACGCAGTATTTT. Encoded protein: CASREGTGSGTQYF.